The 8 T cell receptor beta chains reported below all come from one sample, sequenced in a study of tumor-infiltrating lymphocytes in primary liver carcinoma. Unsorted whole blood supplied the RNA, and germline DNA was extracted too. Total RNA (approximately 450 ng) served as template for TCR beta cDNA synthesis primed by a constant-region primer. Modified slightly, ARM-PCR produced TCR beta libraries over three nested multiplex PCR rounds. The first two PCR rounds used TRBV1-TRBV30 primers with a Cbeta primer, 10 cycles each. MiXCR, applied by TCRdb to the multiplex PCR reads, yields one record per CDR3 protein. The sample yields 330,000 or so distinct CDR3 sequences, approximately 64% seen once. Material: peripheral blood. These receptors were obtained from a man in his forties or fifties with primary liver carcinoma and hepatitis B virus infection.

This clonotype was found many times. The rearrangement links TRBV29-1 to TRBJ2-7; D gene unclear. CDR3 size: 12 residues. In germline, CDR1 is SQVTM, CDR2 ANQGSEA. Trimming took off 7 bases at V and 6 bases at J, with 16 bases between the two ends. CDR3 in DNA: TGCAGCGGAGCCGGGTTCATGGGCGAGCAGTACTTC. This gives the protein CSGAGFMGEQYF.

In regard to this clonotype: A much more abundant neighbour one base away suggests this may be a read error. This chain uses TRBV6-6 with TRBJ2-3; 7 nucleotides align to TRBD2. The CDR3 covers 17 residues. Germline V gene lookup returns CDR1 MNHNY and CDR2 SVGAGI (reference sequence). CDR3 in amino acids: CASGYLGTNAYTDTQYF. For the CDR3, the DNA is TGTGCCAGCGGTTACCTTGGGACTAACGCTTACACAGATACGCAGTATTTT.

As regards this clonotype: A clone one base away is much larger, so this may be a read error. The V and J genes are TRBV29-1 and TRBJ2-7; D remains unclear. Germline CDR1 is SQVTM and CDR2 is ANQGSEA. This CDR3 region has 14 residues. The ends were cut back, 2 bases at V and 2 bases at J, with 13 bases in the middle. Here the CDR3 DNA reads TGCAGCGTTGAAATAGAACTTGAGACCTACGAGCAGTACTTC. It specifies CSVEIELETYEQYF.

There are a few counts of this clonotype. The chain recombines TRBV6-5 with TRBJ2-1; D possibly corresponds to TRBD1 (5 bases). Germline V CDR1 and CDR2: MNHEY, SVGAGI. Trimming took off 2 bases at V and 9 bases at J, with 8 bases between the two ends. This CDR3 has 12 amino acids. CDR3 sequence reads: CASSYKGLEQFF. The CDR3 DNA is TGTGCCAGCAGTTACAAGGGGCTTGAGCAGTTCTTC.

This clonotype was detected ten times or more. The V call is TRBV6-5, the J call TRBJ1-6; 8 bases map to TRBD1. Trimming removed 6 bases from V and 10 bases from J; junction bases left unmatched: 8. The CDR3 is 14 residues long. CDR1 and CDR2 (germline): MNHEY, SVGAGI. The CDR3 region is CASRSGTGWSPLHF. CDR3 in DNA: TGTGCCAGCAGGTCCGGGACAGGCTGGTCACCCCTCCACTTT.

In the case of this clonotype: Just one base apart from a much larger clone, this may be a read error. The rearrangement joins TRBV4-2 to TRBJ1-2, with a weak D call TRBD1 (5 bases). Germline CDR1 is LGHNA and CDR2 is YNFKEQ. The CDR3 length is 16 residues. CDR3 nucleotides: TGCGCCAGCAGCCAACGACTAAGGGGAATGGACTATGGCTACACCTTC. This encodes CASSQRLRGMDYGYTF.

Turning to this clonotype: Mismatch with germline at one junction end may stem from a read error. This chain joins TRBV11-2 and TRBJ1-1; D ambiguous. The germline V gene encodes CDR1 SGHAT and CDR2 FQNNGV. The CDR3 has 13 residues. The CDR3 loop is CASGLVGKAEALF. CDR3 in DNA: TGTGCCAGCGGCTTAGTAGGGAAGGCTGAAGCTCTCTTT.

In the case of this clonotype: A single base separates this from a much larger clone, so it may be a read error. The rearrangement links TRBV4-1 to TRBJ2-2; D remains ambiguous. Looked up from germline, CDR1 is MGHRA and CDR2 is YSYEKL. The CDR3 loop spans 17 amino acids. Trimming removed 5 bases from V and 5 bases from J, with 21 bases in between. The CDR3 region has the DNA TGCGCCAGCAGCACTCGGGCGTCATCGGATCGGACCGGGGAGCTGTTTTTT. As protein: CASSTRASSDRTGELFF.